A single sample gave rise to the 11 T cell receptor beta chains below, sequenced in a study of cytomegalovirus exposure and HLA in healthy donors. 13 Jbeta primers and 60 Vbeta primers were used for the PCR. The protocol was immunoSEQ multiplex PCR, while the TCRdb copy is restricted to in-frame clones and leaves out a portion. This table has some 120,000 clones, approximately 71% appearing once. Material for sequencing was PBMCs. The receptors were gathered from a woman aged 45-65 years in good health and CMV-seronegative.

CDR3 DNA sequence: TGTGCCAGCAGCCAAAAGATATCAGGTCAGCCCCAGCATTTT. Encoded protein: CASSQKISGQPQHF. The chain carries TRBV7-2 and TRBJ1-5; D gene unclear. In germline, CDR1 is SGHTA, CDR2 FQGNSA. V was clipped by 5 bases and J by 6 bases, with 14 bases between them. The CDR3 is 14 amino acids. Drawing the rest from reference TRBV7-2 and TRBJ1-5, the complete variable domain is GAGVSQSPSNKVTEKGKDVELRCDPISGHTALYWYRQSLGQGLEFLIYFQGNSAPDKSGLPSDRFSAERTGGSVSTLTIQRTQQEDSAVYLCASSQKISGQPQHFGDGTRLSIL.

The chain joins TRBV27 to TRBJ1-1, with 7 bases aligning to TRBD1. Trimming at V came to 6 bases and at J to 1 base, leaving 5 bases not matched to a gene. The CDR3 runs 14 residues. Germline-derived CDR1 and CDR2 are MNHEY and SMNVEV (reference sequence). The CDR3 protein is CASSPRTGNTEAFF. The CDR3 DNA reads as TGTGCCAGCAGCCCCCGGACAGGGAACACTGAAGCTTTCTTT.

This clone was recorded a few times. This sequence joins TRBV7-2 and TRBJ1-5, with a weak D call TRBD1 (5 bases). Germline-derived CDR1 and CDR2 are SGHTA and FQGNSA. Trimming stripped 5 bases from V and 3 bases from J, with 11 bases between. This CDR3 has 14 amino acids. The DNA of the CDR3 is TGTGCCAGCAGCCCAGGGTCTACCAATCAGCCCCAGCATTTT. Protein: CASSPGSTNQPQHF.

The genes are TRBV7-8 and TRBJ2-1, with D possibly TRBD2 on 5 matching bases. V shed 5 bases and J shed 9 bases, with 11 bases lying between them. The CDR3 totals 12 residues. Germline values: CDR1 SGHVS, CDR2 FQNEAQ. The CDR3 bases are TGTGCCAGCAGCCCCCGGGGTTTTGAGCAGTTCTTC. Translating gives CASSPRGFEQFF.

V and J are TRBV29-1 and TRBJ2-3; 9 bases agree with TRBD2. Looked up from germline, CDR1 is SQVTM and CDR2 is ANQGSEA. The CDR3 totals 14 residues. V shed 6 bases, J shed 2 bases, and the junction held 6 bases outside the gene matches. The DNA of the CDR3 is TGCAGCGTGCCAACTAGCGGGTACACAGATACGCAGTATTTT. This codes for CSVPTSGYTDTQYF.

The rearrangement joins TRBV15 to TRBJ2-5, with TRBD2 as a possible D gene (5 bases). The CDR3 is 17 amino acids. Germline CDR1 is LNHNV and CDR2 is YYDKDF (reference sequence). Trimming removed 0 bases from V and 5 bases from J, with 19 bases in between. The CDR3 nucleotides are TGTGCCACCAGCAGAGAAGTTGGTTGGAAGGGAGAGGAGACCCAGTACTTC. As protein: CATSREVGWKGEETQYF.

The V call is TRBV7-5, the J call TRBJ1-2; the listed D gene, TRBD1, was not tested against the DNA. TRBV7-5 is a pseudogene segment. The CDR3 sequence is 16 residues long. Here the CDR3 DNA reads TGTGCCAGAAGCTTAGTTTTGCCAGGCTCTAACTATGGCTACACCTTC. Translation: CARSLVLPGSNYGYTF.

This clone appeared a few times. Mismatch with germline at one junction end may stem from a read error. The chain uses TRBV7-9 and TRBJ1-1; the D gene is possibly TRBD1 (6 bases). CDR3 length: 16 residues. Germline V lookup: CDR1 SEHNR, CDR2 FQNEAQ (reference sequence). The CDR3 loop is CSSSFQGLGRTAEAFF. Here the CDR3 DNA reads TGTTCCAGCAGCTTTCAAGGTTTAGGGCGGACAGCGGAAGCTTTCTTT.

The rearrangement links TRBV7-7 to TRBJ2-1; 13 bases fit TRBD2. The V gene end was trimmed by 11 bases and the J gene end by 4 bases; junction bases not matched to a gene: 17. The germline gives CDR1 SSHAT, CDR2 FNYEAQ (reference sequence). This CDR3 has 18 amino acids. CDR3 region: CARDRAGTSGAEYNEQFF. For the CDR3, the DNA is TGTGCCCGGGACCGGGCGGGGACTAGCGGGGCCGAGTACAATGAGCAGTTCTTC.

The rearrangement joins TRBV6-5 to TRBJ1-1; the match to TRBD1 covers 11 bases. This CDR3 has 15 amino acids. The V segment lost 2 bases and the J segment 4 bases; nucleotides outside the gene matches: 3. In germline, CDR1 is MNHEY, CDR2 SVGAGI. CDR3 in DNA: TGTGCCAGCAGTTACCCAGGGACAGGGGGCACTGAAGCTTTCTTT. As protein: CASSYPGTGGTEAFF.

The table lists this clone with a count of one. The CDR3: CASSQVRSPLHF. The CDR3 bases are TGTGCCAGCAGCCAAGTCCGGTCACCCCTCCACTTT. The chain has TRBV14 and TRBJ1-6; D is undetermined. The germline gives CDR1 SGHDN, CDR2 FVKESK. Deletions cut 1 base from V and 10 bases from J, with 5 bases between. The CDR3 extends over 12 amino acids.